The rows below give T cell receptor beta chains drawn from one sample of a study of blood T cell dynamics during melanoma immunotherapy. Data came from immunoSEQ multiplex PCR; TCRdb stores just in-frame clones and leaves some out. The table lists approximately 11,000 clones, approximately 90% of them singletons. The sequenced sample was blood, obtained from a patient treated with checkpoint blockade. These receptors came from a human donor with melanoma. Both conserved end residues are part of each CDR3. Each record gives: J gene, clone size, V gene, D gene, CDR3 DNA, CDR3 protein. A D gene is named only where the DNA matches it firmly. The listing skips clone size in some rows; elsewhere it reads once, few, many or a size class.

TRBJ1-1,.,TRBV11-2,.,TGTGCCAGCAGCTTAGCGTTTGGGAACACTGAAGCTTTCTTT,CASSLAFGNTEAFF
TRBJ1-1,once,TRBV27,.,TGTGCCAGCAGCTCTTACCGACTATCAGGGATTGAAGCTTTCTTT,CASSSYRLSGIEAFF
TRBJ2-3,.,TRBV29-1,.,TGCAGCGTTGGGCAGGGAAGCACAGATACGCAGTATTTT,CSVGQGSTDTQYF
TRBJ2-7,.,TRBV7-9,TRBD2,TGTGCCAGCAGCTTTAGCGGGGCTCCCGAGGGGGAGCAGTACTTC,CASSFSGAPEGEQYF
TRBJ2-7,.,TRBV2,.,TGTGCCAGCAGTGAGTCTAGCTCAGGGTACGAGCAGTACTTC,CASSESSSGYEQYF
TRBJ1-1,.,TRBV20-1,.,TGCAGTGCGGAGGGAGTCGCTGAAGCTTTCTTT,CSAEGVAEAFF
TRBJ1-4,.,TRBV7-2,TRBD1,TGTGCCAGCAGCTCCCAGGGGGCCATCAGGGAAAAACTGTTTTTT,CASSSQGAIREKLFF
TRBJ2-3,once,TRBV7-9,.,TGTGCCAGCAGCTTACCACAGACTAGGAGCACAGATACGCAGTATTTT,CASSLPQTRSTDTQYF
TRBJ2-1,.,TRBV5-1,.,TGCGCCAGCCGAGGGGGGTGGGGCTACAATGAGCAGTTCTTC,CASRGGWGYNEQFF
TRBJ2-2,.,TRBV5-1,TRBD2,TGCGCCAGCACCTCCCCGGCGGGAGTCACCGGGGAGCTGTTTTTT,CASTSPAGVTGELFF
TRBJ2-7,.,TRBV20-1,.,TGCAGTGCTGGCCCCCTCTACGAGCAGTACTTC,CSAGPLYEQYF
TRBJ2-6,.,TRBV7-8,.,TGTGCCAGCAGCTCGTGGGGGGCAGGAGGGGCCAACGTCCTGACTTTC,CASSSWGAGGANVLTF
TRBJ2-1,.,TRBV7-2,.,TGTGCCAGCAGCTTAGACCCCTATGGCTCCCGGCCTAACAATGAGCAGTTCTTC,CASSLDPYGSRPNNEQFF
TRBJ1-1,few,TRBV18,.,TGTGCCAGCTCACCACTGGCCAACACTGAAGCTTTCTTT,CASSPLANTEAFF
TRBJ2-3,.,TRBV27,.,TGTGCCAGCAGTTTATTAGGGCACACAGATACGCAGTATTTT,CASSLLGHTDTQYF
TRBJ2-2,few,TRBV12-5,.,TGTGCTAGTGGACATGGGAATTCCGGGGAGCTGTTTTTT,CASGHGNSGELFF
TRBJ1-2,.,TRBV19,.,TGTGCCAGTAGTATGGAAGGGGGCTACACCTTC,CASSMEGGYTF
TRBJ2-2,.,TRBV28,.,TGTGCCACCCCGGGCAGACCAAACACCGGGGAGCTGTTTTTT,CATPGRPNTGELFF